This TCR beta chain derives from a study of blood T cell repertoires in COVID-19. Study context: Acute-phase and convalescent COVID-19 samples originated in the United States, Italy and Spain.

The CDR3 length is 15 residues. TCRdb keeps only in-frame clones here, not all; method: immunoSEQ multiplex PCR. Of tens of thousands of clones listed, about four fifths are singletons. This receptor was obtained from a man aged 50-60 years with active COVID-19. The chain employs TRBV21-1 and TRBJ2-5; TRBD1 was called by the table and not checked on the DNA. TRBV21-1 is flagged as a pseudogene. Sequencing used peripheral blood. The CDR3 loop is CASSFRDRGRETQYF. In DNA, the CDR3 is TGTGCCAGCAGCTTCCGGGACAGGGGTCGGGAGACCCAGTACTTC.